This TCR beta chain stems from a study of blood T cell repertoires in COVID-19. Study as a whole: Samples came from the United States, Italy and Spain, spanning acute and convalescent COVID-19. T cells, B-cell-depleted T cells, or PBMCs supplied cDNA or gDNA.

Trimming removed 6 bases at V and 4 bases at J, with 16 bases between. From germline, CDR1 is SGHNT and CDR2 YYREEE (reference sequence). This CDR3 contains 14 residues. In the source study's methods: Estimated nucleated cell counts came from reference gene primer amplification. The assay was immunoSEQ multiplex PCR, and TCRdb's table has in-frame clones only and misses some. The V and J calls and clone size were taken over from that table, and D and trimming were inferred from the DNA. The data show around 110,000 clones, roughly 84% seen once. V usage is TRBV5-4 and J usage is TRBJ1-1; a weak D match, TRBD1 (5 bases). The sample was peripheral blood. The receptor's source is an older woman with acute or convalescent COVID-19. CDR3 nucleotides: TGTGCCAGCACCCGCTCTCGGGGGACCACTGAAGCTTTCTTT. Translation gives CASTRSRGTTEAFF.